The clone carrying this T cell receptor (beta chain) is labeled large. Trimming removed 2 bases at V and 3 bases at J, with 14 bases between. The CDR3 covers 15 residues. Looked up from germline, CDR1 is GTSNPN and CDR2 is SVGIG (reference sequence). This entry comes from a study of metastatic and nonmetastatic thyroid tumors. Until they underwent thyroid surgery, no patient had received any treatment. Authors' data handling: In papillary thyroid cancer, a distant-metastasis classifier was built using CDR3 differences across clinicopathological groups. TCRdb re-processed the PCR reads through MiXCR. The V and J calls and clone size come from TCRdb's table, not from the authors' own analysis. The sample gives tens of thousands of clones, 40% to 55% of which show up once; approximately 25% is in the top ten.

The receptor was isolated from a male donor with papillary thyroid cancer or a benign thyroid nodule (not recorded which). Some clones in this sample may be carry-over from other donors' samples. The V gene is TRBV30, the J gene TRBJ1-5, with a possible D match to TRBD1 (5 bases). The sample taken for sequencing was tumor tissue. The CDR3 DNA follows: TGTGCCTGGAGTCCCCTGGGGCAGATCAATCAGCCCCAGCATTTT. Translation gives CAWSPLGQINQPQHF.